The subject of this entry is one T cell receptor (beta chain). Antigen specificity is unknown. Generated by immunoSEQ multiplex PCR, the TCRdb table keeps only in-frame clones and is missing some. This table holds more than 100,000 clones, 87% found once. CDR3 size: 15 residues. V trimming: 5 bases; J trimming: 4 bases; junction bases outside the gene matches: 11. The germline V gene encodes CDR1 GTSNPN and CDR2 SVGIG (reference sequence). These data come from a study of T cell responses to AZD1222 COVID-19 vaccine. Study results and limitations: Among the donors, most were white British and more were female, and clonal diversity was possibly underestimated.

The chain links TRBV30 to TRBJ2-3; 8 bases fit TRBD2. The sequence came from an adult in good health. Sample: peripheral blood, taken on day 0 of AZD1222 vaccination. The CDR3 DNA follows: TGTGCCTGGGTACTGACTAGCGAGGGTGCAGATACGCAGTATTTT. Translation gives CAWVLTSEGADTQYF.